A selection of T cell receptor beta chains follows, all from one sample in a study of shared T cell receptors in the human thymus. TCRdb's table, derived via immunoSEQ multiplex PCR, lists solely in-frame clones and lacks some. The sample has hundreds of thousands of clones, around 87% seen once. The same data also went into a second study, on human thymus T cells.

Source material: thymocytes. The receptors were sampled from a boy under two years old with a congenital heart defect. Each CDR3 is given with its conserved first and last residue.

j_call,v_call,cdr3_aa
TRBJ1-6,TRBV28,CASSYAQGPYSYNSPLHF
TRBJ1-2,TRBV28,CASKKPGQNPYGYTF
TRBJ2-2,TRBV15,CATSRVSGGDTGELFF
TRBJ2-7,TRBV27,CASRGLAATYEQYF
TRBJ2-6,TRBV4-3,CASSPTGHPGANVLTF
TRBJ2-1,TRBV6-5,CASSYRQGSTEQFF
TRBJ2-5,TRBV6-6,CASSDLAGGSFGTQYF
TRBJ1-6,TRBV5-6,CASSPVAGSPLHF
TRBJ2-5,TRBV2,CASRRLAGNQETQYF
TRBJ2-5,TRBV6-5,CASRSGRWQETQYF
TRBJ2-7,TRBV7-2,CASSLRSGTSGTYEQYF
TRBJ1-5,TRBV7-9,CASSLGQGGDQPQHF
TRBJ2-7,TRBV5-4,CASSLALPGLGSYEQYF
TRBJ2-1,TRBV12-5,CASGWGTSGNRYNEQFF
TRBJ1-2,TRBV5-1,CASSSSRQGNNYGYTF
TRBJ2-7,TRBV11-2,CASSPPGTGGGSYEQYF
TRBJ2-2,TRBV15,CATSRDRAEEAGELFF
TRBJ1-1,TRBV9,CASSVGPGPGTEAFF
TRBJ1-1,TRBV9,CASSAINRGRSTEAFF
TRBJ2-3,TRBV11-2,CASSRHDTQYF
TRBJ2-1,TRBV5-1,CASSLAVTAYNEQFF
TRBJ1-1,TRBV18,CASSPGQGNTEAFF
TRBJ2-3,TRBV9,CASSVETGTDTQYF
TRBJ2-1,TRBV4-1,CASSPGRAEKNEQFF
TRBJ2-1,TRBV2,CASSWTGKGFF